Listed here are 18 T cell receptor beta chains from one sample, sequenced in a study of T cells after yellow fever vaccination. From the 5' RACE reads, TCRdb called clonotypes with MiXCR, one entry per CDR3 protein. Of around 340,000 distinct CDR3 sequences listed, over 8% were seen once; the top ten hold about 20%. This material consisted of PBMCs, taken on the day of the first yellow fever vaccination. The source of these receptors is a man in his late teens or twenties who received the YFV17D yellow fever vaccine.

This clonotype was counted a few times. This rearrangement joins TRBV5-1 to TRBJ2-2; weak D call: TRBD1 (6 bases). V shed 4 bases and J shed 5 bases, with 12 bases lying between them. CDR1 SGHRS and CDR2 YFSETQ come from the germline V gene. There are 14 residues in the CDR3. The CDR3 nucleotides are TGCGCCAGCAGCGGAACAGGGTTTACCGGGGAGCTGTTTTTT. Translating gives CASSGTGFTGELFF.

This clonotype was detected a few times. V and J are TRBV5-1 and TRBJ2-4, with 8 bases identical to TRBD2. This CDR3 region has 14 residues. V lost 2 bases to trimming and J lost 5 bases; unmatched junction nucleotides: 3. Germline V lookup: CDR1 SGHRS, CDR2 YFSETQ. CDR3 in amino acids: CASSFGGGENIQYF. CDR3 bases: TGCGCCAGCAGCTTCGGGGGGGGTGAAAACATTCAGTACTTC.

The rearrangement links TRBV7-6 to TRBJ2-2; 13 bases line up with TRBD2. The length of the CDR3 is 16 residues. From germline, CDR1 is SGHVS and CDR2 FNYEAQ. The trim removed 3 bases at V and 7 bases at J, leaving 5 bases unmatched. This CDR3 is CASSFGTSGAIGELFF. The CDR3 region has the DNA TGTGCCAGCAGCTTCGGGACTAGCGGGGCCATCGGGGAGCTGTTTTTT.

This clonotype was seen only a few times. CDR3 amino acids: CASSSGNRAHEQYF. Written as DNA, the CDR3 is TGTGCCAGCAGCTCTGGGAACAGGGCCCACGAGCAGTACTTC. V gene TRBV27 combines with J gene TRBJ2-7; D possibly corresponds to TRBD1 (6 bases). Germline V gene data show CDR1 as MNHEY and CDR2 as SMNVEV (reference sequence). V was clipped by 6 bases and J by 5 bases, with 17 bases between them. The length of the CDR3 is 14 residues.

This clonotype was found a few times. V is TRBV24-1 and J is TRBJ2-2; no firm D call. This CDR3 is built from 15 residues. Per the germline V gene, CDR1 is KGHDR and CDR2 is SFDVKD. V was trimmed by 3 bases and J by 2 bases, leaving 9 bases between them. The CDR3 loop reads CATSDTSGNTGELFF. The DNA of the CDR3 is TGTGCCACCAGTGATACTTCGGGTAACACCGGGGAGCTGTTTTTT.

CDR3 region: CSARQAAVDTQYF. The CDR3 DNA sequence: TGCAGTGCTAGGCAGGCAGCTGTGGATACGCAGTATTTT. The rearrangement links TRBV20-1 to TRBJ2-3; D unclear. V was shortened by 3 bases and J by 6 bases, with 13 bases between the two germline ends. This CDR3 has 13 amino acids. Looked up from germline, CDR1 is DFQATT and CDR2 is SNEGSKA (reference sequence).

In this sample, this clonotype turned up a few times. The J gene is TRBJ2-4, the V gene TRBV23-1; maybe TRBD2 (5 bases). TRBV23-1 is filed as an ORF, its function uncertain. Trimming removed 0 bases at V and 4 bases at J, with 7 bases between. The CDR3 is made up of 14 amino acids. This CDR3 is CASSQSGGKNIQYF. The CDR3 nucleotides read TGCGCCAGCAGTCAATCAGGCGGGAAAAACATTCAGTACTTC.

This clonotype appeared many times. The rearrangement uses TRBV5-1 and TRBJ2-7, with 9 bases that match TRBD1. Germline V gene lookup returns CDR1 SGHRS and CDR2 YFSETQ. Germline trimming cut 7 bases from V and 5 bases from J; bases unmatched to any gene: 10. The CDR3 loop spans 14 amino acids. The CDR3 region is CASSRRDRAHEQYF. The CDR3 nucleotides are TGCGCCAGCTCCCGCCGGGACAGGGCCCACGAGCAGTACTTC.

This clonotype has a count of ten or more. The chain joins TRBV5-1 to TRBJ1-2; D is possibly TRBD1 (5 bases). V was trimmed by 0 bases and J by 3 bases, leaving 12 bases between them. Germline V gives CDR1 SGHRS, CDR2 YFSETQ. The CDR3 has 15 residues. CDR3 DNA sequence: TGCGCCAGCAGCTTGGTCCAGGGAAAGGACTATGGCTACACCTTC. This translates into CASSLVQGKDYGYTF.

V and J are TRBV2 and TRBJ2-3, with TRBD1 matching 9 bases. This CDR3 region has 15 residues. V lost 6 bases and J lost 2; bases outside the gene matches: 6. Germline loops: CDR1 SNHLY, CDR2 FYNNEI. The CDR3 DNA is TGTGCCAGCAGCGCGACAGGGGGGAACACAGATACGCAGTATTTT. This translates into CASSATGGNTDTQYF.

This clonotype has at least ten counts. The CDR3 coding sequence is TGCGCCAGCAGCTCTGATGGGACAAATGGCTACACCTTC. Its translation is CASSSDGTNGYTF. V usage is TRBV5-1 and J usage is TRBJ1-2; tentative D call: TRBD1 (6 bases). The CDR3 is 13 residues long. The V gene's germline CDR1 is SGHRS and CDR2 YFSETQ. V was pared by 3 bases and J by 6 bases, with 12 bases between.

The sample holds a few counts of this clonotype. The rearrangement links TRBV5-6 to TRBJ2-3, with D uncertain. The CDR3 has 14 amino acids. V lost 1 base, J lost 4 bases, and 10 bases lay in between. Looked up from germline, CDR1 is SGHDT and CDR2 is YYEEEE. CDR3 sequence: CASSLIPSADTQYF. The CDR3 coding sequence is TGTGCCAGCAGCTTGATCCCCTCCGCAGATACGCAGTATTTT.

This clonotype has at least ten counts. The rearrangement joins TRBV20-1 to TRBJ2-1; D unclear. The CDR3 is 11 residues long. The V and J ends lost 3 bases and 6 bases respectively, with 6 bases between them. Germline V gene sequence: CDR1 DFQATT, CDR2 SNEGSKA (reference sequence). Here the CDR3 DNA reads TGCAGTGCTAGGCCGGTCAATGAGCAGTTCTTC. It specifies CSARPVNEQFF.

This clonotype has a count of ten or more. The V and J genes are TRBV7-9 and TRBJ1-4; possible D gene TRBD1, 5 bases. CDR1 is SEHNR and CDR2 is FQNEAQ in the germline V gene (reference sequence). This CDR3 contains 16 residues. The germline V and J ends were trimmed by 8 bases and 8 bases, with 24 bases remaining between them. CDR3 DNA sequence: TGTGCCAGCGGACCGGCGGGGGGGGAGGTTCGGGAAAAACTGTTTTTT. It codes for CASGPAGGEVREKLFF.

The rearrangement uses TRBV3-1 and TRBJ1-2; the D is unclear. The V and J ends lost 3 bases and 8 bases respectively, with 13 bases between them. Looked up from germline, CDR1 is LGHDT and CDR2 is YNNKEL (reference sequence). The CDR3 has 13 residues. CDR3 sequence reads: CASSHATPTGYTF. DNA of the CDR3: TGTGCCAGCAGCCACGCTACACCCACGGGCTACACCTTC.

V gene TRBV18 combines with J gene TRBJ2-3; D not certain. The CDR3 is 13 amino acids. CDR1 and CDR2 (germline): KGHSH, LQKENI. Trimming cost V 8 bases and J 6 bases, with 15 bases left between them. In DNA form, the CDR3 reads TGTGCCAGCCAGCAAAGGGAACGTGATACGCAGTATTTT. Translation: CASQQRERDTQYF.

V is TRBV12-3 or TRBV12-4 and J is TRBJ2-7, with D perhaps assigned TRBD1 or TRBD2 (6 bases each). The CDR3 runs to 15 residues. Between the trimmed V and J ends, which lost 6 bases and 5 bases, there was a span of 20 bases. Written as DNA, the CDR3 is TGTGCCAGCAGGCCAGGAGGGGGTAGTTTCGACGAGCAGTACTTC. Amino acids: CASRPGGGSFDEQYF.

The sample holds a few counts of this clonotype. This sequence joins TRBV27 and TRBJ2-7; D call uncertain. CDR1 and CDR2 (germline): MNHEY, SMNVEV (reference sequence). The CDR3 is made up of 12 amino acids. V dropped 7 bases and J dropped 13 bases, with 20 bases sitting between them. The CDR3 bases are TGTGCCAGCACAAGCTGGCTATACGTGAGCTACGTC. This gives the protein CASTSWLYVSYV.